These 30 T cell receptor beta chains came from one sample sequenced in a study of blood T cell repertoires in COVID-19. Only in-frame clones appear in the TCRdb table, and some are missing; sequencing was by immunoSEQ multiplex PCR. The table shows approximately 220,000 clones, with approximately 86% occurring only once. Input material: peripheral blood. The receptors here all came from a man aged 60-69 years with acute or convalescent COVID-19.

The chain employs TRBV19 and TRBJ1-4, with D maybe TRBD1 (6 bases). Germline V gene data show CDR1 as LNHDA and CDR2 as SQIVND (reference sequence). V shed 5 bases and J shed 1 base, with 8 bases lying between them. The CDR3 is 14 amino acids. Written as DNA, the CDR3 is TGTGCCAGTAGTGAAGGGGGAACTAATGAAAAACTGTTTTTT. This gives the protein CASSEGGTNEKLFF.

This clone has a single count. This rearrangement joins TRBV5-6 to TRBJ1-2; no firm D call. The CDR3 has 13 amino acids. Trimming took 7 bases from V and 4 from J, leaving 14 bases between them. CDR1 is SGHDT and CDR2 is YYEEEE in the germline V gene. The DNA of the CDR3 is TGTGCCAGCGTCGCAGTGTCTGGCTATGGCTACACCTTC. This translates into CASVAVSGYGYTF.

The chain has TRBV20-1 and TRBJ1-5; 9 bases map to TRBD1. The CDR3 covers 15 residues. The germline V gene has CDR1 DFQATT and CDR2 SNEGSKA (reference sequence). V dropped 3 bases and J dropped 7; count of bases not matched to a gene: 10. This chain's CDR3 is CSASPRTGVGQPQHF. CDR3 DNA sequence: TGCAGTGCTAGTCCCAGGACAGGGGTAGGCCAGCCCCAGCATTTT.

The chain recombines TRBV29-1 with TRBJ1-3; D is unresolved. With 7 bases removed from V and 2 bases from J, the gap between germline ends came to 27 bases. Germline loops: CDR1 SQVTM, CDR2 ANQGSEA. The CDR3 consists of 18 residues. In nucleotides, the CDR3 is TGCAGCGCTCTTCAGGCCCGGGGAATTCCGGTCCCTGGAAACACCATATATTTT. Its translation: CSALQARGIPVPGNTIYF.

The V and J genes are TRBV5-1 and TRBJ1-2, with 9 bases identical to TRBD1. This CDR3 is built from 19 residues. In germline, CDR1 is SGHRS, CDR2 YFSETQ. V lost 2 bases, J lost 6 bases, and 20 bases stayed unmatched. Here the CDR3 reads CASSFLKPGQGSGTHGYTF. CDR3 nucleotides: TGCGCCAGCAGCTTCCTTAAACCGGGACAGGGATCGGGCACACATGGCTACACCTTC.

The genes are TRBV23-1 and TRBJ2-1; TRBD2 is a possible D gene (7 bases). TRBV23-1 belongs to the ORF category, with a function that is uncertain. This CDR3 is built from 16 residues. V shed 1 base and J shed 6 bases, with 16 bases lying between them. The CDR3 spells CASSQFGGLAGNEQFF. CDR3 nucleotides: TGCGCCAGCAGTCAATTCGGGGGGCTGGCGGGCAATGAGCAGTTCTTC.

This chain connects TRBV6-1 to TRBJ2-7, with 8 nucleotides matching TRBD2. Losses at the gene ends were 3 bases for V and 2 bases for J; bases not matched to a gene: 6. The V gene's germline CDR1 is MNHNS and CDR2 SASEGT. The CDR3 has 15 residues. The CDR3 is CASSEVTGGPYEQYF. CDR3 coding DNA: TGTGCCAGCAGTGAGGTTACGGGGGGGCCCTACGAGCAGTACTTC.

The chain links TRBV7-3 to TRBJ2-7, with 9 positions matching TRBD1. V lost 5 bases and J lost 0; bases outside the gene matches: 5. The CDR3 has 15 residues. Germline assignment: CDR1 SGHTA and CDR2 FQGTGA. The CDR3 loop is CASSPTGGNSYEQYF. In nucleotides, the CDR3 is TGTGCCAGCAGCCCCACAGGGGGCAACTCCTACGAGCAGTACTTC.

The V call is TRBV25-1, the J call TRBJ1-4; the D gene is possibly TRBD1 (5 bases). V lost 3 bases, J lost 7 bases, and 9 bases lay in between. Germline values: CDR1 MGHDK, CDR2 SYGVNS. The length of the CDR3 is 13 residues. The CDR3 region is CASSDGGREKLFF. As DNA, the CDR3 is TGTGCCAGCAGTGACGGGGGACGTGAAAAACTGTTTTTT.

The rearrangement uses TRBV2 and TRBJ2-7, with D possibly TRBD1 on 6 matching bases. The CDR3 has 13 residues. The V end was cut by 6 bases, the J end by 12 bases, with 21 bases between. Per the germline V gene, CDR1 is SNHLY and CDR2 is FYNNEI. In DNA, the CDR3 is TGTGCCAGCAGCGAGGACAGAACCCCAGGAGCGTACTTC. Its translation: CASSEDRTPGAYF.

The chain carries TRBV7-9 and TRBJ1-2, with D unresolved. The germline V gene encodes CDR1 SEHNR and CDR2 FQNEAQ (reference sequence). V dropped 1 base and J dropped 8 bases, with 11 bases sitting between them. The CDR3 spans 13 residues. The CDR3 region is CASSLGRHAGYTF. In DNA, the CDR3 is TGTGCCAGCAGCTTAGGGCGGCATGCCGGCTACACCTTC. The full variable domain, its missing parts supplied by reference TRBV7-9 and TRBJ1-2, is DTGVSQNPRHKITKRGQNVTFRCDPISEHNRLYWYRQTLGQGPEFLTYFQNEAQLEKSRLLSDRFSAERPKGSFSTLEIQRTEQGDSAMYLCASSLGRHAGYTFGSGTRLTVV.

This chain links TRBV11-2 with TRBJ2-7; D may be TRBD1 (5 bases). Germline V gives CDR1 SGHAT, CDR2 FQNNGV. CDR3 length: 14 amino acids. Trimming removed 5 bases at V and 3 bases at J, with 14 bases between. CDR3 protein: CASSKSVGDYEQYF. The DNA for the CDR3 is TGTGCCAGCAGCAAATCGGTAGGGGACTACGAGCAGTACTTC.

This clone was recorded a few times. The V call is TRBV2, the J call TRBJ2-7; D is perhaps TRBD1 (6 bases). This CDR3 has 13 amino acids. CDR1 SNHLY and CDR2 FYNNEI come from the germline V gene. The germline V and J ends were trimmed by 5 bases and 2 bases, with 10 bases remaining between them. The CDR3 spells CASSSGVPYEQYF. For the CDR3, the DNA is TGTGCCAGCAGTTCAGGGGTCCCCTACGAGCAGTACTTC.

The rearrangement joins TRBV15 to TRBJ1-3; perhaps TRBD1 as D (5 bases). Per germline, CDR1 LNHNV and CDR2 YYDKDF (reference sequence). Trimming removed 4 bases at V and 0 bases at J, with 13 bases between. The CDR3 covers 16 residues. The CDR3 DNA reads TGTGCCACCAGCATTCGGGGGGGAATCTCTGGAAACACCATATATTTT. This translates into CATSIRGGISGNTIYF.

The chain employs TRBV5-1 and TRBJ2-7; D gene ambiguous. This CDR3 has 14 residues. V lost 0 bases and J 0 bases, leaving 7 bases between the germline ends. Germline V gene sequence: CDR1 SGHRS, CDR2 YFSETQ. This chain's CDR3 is CASSLVVSSYEQYF. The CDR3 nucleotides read TGCGCCAGCAGCTTGGTGGTCAGCTCCTACGAGCAGTACTTC.

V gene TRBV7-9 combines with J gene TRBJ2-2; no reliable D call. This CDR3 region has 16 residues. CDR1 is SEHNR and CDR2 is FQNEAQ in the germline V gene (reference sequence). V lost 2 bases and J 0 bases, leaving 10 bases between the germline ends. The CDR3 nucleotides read TGTGCCAGCAGCTTATTAGGCGGTACGAACACCGGGGAGCTGTTTTTT. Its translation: CASSLLGGTNTGELFF.

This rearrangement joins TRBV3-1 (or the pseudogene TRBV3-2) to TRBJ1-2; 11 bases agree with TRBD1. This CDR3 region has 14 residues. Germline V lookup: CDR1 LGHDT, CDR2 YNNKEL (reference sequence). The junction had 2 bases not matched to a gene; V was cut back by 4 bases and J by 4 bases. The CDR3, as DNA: TGTGCCAGCAGCCCAGGACAGGGGGCCTATGGCTACACCTTC. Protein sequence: CASSPGQGAYGYTF.

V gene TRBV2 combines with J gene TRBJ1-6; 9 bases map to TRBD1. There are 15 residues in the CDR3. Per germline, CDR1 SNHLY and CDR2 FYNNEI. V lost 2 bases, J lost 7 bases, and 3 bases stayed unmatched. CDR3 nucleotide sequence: TGTGCCAGCAGTGAATGGGACAGGGCCAATTCACCCCTCCACTTT. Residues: CASSEWDRANSPLHF.

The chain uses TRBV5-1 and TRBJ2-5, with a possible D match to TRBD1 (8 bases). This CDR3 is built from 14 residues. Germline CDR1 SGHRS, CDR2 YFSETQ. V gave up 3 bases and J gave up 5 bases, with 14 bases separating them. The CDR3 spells CASSSGQGGETQYF. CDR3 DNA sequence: TGCGCCAGCAGCTCCGGACAGGGAGGGGAGACCCAGTACTTC.

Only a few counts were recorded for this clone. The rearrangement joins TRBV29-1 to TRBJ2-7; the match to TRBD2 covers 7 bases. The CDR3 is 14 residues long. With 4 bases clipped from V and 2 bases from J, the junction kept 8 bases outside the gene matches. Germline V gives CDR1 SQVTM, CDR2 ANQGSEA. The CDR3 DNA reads TGCAGCGTTGTGGGGGGGACGGGGCCCTACGAGCAGTACTTC. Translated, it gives CSVVGGTGPYEQYF.

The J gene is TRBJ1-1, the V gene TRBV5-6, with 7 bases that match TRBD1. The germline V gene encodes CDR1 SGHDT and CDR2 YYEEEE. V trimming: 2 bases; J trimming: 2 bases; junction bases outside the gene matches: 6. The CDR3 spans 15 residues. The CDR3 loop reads CASSFRGAFNTEAFF. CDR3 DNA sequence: TGTGCCAGCAGCTTCAGGGGGGCCTTTAACACTGAAGCTTTCTTT.

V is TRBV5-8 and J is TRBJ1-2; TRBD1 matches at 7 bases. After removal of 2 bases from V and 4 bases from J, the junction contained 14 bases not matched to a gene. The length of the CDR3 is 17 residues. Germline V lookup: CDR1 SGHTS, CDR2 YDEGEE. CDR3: CASSLTNTGAGGYGYTF. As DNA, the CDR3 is TGTGCCAGCAGCTTAACCAATACAGGGGCTGGGGGCTATGGCTACACCTTC.

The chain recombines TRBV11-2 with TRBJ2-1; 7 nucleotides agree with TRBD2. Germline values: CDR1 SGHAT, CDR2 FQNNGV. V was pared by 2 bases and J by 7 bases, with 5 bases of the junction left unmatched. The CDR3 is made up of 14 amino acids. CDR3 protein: CASSLLGEGNEQFF. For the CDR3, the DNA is TGTGCCAGCAGCTTACTGGGGGAGGGGAATGAGCAGTTCTTC.

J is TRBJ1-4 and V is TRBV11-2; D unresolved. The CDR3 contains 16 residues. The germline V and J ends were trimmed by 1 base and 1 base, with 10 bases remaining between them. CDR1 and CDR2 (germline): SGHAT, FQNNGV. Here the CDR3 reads CASSLARGITNEKLFF. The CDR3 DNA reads TGTGCCAGCAGCTTAGCACGGGGAATAACTAATGAAAAACTGTTTTTT.

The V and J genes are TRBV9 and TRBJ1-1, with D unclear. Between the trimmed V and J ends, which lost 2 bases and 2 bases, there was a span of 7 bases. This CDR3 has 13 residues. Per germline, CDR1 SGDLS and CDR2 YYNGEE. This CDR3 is CASSVSPNTEAFF. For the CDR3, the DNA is TGTGCCAGCAGCGTCTCCCCTAACACTGAAGCTTTCTTT.

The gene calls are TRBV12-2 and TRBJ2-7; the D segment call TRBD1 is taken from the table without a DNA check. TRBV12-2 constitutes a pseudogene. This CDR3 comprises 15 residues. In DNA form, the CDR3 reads TGTGCAAGTCGCCACCGACAGGGGAGCTCCTACGAGCAGTACTTC. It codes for CASRHRQGSSYEQYF.

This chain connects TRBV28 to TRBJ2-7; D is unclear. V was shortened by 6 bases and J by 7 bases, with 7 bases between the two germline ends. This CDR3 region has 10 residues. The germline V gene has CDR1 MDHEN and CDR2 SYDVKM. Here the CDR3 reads CASSHGEQYF. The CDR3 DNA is TGTGCCAGCAGCCACGGGGAGCAGTACTTC.

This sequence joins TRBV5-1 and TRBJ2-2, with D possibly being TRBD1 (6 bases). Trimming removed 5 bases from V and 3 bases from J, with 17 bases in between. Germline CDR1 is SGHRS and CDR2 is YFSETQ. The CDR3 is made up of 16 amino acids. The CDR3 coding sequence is TGCGCCAGCAGTCGGGACACTCGGACCTACACCGGGGAGCTGTTTTTT. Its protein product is CASSRDTRTYTGELFF.

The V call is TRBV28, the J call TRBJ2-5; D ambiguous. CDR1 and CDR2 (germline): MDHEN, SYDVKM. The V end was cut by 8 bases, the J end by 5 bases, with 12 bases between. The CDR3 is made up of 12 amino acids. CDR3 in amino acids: CASRPGGETQYF. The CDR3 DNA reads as TGTGCCAGCCGCCCGGGTGGGGAGACCCAGTACTTC. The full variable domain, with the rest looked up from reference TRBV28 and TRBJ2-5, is DVKVTQSSRYLVKRTGEKVFLECVQDMDHENMFWYRQDPGLGLRLIYFSYDVKMKEKGDIPEGYSVSREKKERFSLILESASTNQTSMYLCASRPGGETQYFGPGTRLLVL.

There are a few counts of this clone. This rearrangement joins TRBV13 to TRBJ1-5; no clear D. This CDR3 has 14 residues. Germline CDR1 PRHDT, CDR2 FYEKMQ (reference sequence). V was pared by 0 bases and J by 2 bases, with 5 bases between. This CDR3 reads CASSLGSGNQPQHF. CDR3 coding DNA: TGTGCCAGCAGCTTAGGCAGTGGCAATCAGCCCCAGCATTTT.